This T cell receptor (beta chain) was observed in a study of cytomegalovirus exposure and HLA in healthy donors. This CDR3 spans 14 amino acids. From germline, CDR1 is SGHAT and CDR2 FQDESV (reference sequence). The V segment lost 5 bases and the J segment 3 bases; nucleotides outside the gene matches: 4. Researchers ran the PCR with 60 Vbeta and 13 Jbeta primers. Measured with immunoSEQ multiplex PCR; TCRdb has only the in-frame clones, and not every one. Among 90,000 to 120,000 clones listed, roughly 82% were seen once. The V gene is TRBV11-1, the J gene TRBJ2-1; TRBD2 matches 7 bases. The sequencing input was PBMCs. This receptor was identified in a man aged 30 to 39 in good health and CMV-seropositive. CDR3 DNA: TGTGCCAGCAGCGGCCGGGACTACTACAATGAGCAGTTCTTC. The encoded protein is CASSGRDYYNEQFF.